Listed here are 30 T cell receptor beta chains from one sample, sequenced in a study of shared clonotypes between healthy human individuals. CD8 cells regarded as naive lacked CD45RO, were positively chosen for CCR7, and omitted terminally differentiated effector memory CD45RA+ cells. Sequenced by immunoSEQ multiplex PCR; TCRdb stores in-frame clones only, minus some. Counted here are millions of clones, approximately 94% occurring once; the ten biggest clones make up about 1.1%. Sequenced sample: naive CD8+ T cells sorted from blood. The receptors come from a man aged 18 to 29 in good health.

The chain employs TRBV21-1 and TRBJ2-1; the table assigns TRBD1, which was not confirmed against the DNA. TRBV21-1 is annotated as a pseudogene. This CDR3 is 12 amino acids long. As DNA, the CDR3 is TGTGCCAGCAGCAAGGGGCCTTATGAGCAGTTCTTC. Translating it yields CASSKGPYEQFF.

This rearrangement joins TRBV29-1 to TRBJ1-2, with D maybe TRBD1 (6 bases). V dropped 7 bases and J dropped 2 bases, with 14 bases sitting between them. Germline V gene data show CDR1 as SQVTM and CDR2 as ANQGSEA. CDR3 length: 13 residues. CDR3 nucleotide sequence: TGCAGCGCTAAGGAAACAGGGAACTATGGCTACACCTTC. It translates to CSAKETGNYGYTF.

Note on this clone: This specimen includes other DNA sequences encoding the same CDR3. The CDR3 bases are TGTGCCAGTAGTATATGGACAGGGGGCACAGATACGCAGTATTTT. It yields the protein CASSIWTGGTDTQYF. The rearrangement uses TRBV19 and TRBJ2-3; 9 bases align to TRBD1. V was clipped by 2 bases and J by 1 base; unmatched bases: 1. Per the germline V gene, CDR1 is LNHDA and CDR2 is SQIVND (reference sequence). The CDR3 spans 15 residues.

This rearrangement joins TRBV4-1 to TRBJ2-7; D not resolved. Germline loops: CDR1 MGHRA, CDR2 YSYEKL. The CDR3 consists of 15 residues. Between the trimmed V and J ends, which lost 0 bases and 1 base, there was a span of 10 bases. The CDR3 bases are TGCGCCAGCAGCCAAGACCCGACTTTGTCCTACGAGCAGTACTTC. Translation: CASSQDPTLSYEQYF.

V usage is TRBV9 and J usage is TRBJ2-7; 8 bases agree with TRBD1. This CDR3 has 15 amino acids. V lost 3 bases, J lost 1 base, and 6 bases stayed unmatched. The germline CDR1 and CDR2 sequences are SGDLS and YYNGEE. The CDR3 here is CASSEGTGISYEQYF. In DNA form, the CDR3 reads TGTGCCAGCAGCGAGGGGACAGGAATTTCCTACGAGCAGTACTTC.

The J gene is TRBJ2-5, the V gene TRBV4-1; 12 bases align to TRBD2. The germline gives CDR1 MGHRA, CDR2 YSYEKL. V was pared by 6 bases and J by 6 bases, with 8 bases of the junction left unmatched. The CDR3 length is 15 residues. CDR3 bases: TGCGCCAGCAGTCTTACTAGCGGGGGGAGGAAGACCCAGTACTTC. The encoded protein is CASSLTSGGRKTQYF.

CDR3 nucleotides: TGTGCCAGCAGTGCACGTTATAGCAATCAGCCCCAGCATTTT. This encodes CASSARYSNQPQHF. This rearrangement joins TRBV6-1 to TRBJ1-5; D unresolved. CDR3 length: 14 residues. V dropped 4 bases and J dropped 0 bases, with 7 bases sitting between them. Germline V lookup: CDR1 MNHNS, CDR2 SASEGT.

The chain is built from TRBV7-9 and TRBJ1-4, with D possibly being TRBD1 (6 bases). Germline V gene data show CDR1 as SEHNR and CDR2 as FQNEAQ (reference sequence). The length of the CDR3 is 16 residues. V was cut by 3 bases and J by 3 bases, with 14 bases left in between. The CDR3: CASSFGPTGANEKLFF. CDR3 DNA: TGTGCCAGCAGCTTTGGTCCGACAGGCGCTAATGAAAAACTGTTTTTT.

The chain recombines TRBV5-5 with TRBJ2-1; D may be TRBD1 (5 bases). The CDR3 sequence is 13 residues long. Germline loops: CDR1 SGHKS, CDR2 YYEKEE (reference sequence). Trimming pared 7 bases from V and 0 bases from J, leaving 8 bases between. CDR3: CASRQNSYNEQFF. The DNA for the CDR3 is TGTGCCAGCCGACAGAACTCCTACAATGAGCAGTTCTTC.

The rearrangement uses TRBV5-1 and TRBJ1-1; D possibly corresponds to TRBD1 (6 bases). The V gene's germline CDR1 is SGHRS and CDR2 YFSETQ. The CDR3 is made up of 15 amino acids. V was trimmed by 1 base and J by 5 bases, leaving 15 bases between them. In DNA, the CDR3 is TGCGCCAGCAGCTTGTTTACGGGGGCGCGAACTGAAGCTTTCTTT. The encoded protein is CASSLFTGARTEAFF.

The J gene is TRBJ2-5, the V gene TRBV10-2; 7 nucleotides agree with TRBD1. This CDR3 is built from 16 residues. Germline CDR1 is WSHSY and CDR2 is SAAADI. V was pared by 0 bases and J by 0 bases, with 4 bases of the junction left unmatched. CDR3 in DNA: TGCGCCAGCAGTGAGTCGTTGGACAGGTACCAAGAGACCCAGTACTTC. Translated: CASSESLDRYQETQYF.

V gene TRBV27 combines with J gene TRBJ1-1; a weak D match, TRBD1 (6 bases). The CDR3 has 15 amino acids. The germline V and J ends were trimmed by 0 bases and 4 bases, with 12 bases remaining between them. In germline, CDR1 is MNHEY, CDR2 SMNVEV (reference sequence). CDR3 in amino acids: CASSLSRGGFTEAFF. Written as DNA, the CDR3 is TGTGCCAGCAGTTTATCGAGGGGGGGATTCACTGAAGCTTTCTTT.

The chain joins TRBV30 to TRBJ1-1; D might be TRBD1 (5 bases). The CDR3 runs to 13 residues. Germline loops: CDR1 GTSNPN, CDR2 SVGIG (reference sequence). The V end lost 4 bases, the J end lost 0 bases, and 9 bases lay between the germline ends. CDR3 nucleotide sequence: TGTGCCTGGATGGGGACCATGAACACTGAAGCTTTCTTT. This gives the protein CAWMGTMNTEAFF.

With respect to this clone: Different DNA sequences within this sample yield the same CDR3. The V gene is TRBV6-5, the J gene TRBJ2-7; D may be TRBD1 or TRBD2 (5 bases each). Trimming stripped 0 bases from V and 2 bases from J, with 8 bases between. Germline CDR1 MNHEY, CDR2 SVGAGI. This CDR3 region has 14 residues. The CDR3 DNA reads TGTGCCAGCAGTTACTCGGGACCGGCCTACGAGCAGTACTTC. Its protein product is CASSYSGPAYEQYF.

V and J are TRBV10-1 and TRBJ1-1; the D gene is possibly TRBD1 (6 bases). V was clipped by 6 bases and J by 6 bases, with 20 bases between them. The V gene's germline CDR1 is WNHNN and CDR2 SYGVQD (reference sequence). This CDR3 region has 15 residues. The CDR3 spells CASSPIQGRFPEAFF. The CDR3 DNA is TGCGCCAGCAGCCCCATACAGGGTCGGTTCCCTGAAGCTTTCTTT.

In the case of this clone: The sample has other DNA sequences that encode this CDR3 too. The V gene is TRBV19, the J gene TRBJ2-5; 9 nucleotides align to TRBD1. There are 13 residues in the CDR3. The V segment lost 5 bases and the J segment 4 bases; nucleotides outside the gene matches: 2. Germline V gene data show CDR1 as LNHDA and CDR2 as SQIVND (reference sequence). In DNA, the CDR3 is TGTGCCAGTAGTCCGGACAGGGGAGAGACCCAGTACTTC. Translation gives CASSPDRGETQYF.

This clone was counted once. The same CDR3 also results from other DNA sequences found in this sample. The gene calls are TRBV7-9 and TRBJ2-1, with no clear D. Germline values: CDR1 SEHNR, CDR2 FQNEAQ (reference sequence). Trimming removed 1 base at V and 7 bases at J, with 5 bases between. The CDR3 has 12 residues. The CDR3 loop is CASSLGQNEQFF. Here the CDR3 DNA reads TGTGCCAGCAGCTTAGGTCAGAATGAGCAGTTCTTC.

This chain's CDR3 is CASSPHLGRGAETQYF. CDR3 DNA sequence: TGTGCCAGCAGCCCTCACCTGGGGAGGGGTGCCGAGACCCAGTACTTC. The chain uses TRBV9 and TRBJ2-5; 7 nucleotides line up with TRBD2. J lost 5 bases, V lost 4 bases, and 14 bases had no gene match. The CDR3 has 16 amino acids. Germline CDR1 SGDLS, CDR2 YYNGEE.

CDR3 sequence: CAWSPDSSSYNEQFF. Here the CDR3 DNA reads TGTGCCTGGAGCCCTGACAGTAGCTCCTACAATGAGCAGTTCTTC. The chain employs TRBV30 and TRBJ2-1; possibly TRBD1 for D (5 bases). This CDR3 is 15 amino acids long. Germline CDR1 is GTSNPN and CDR2 is SVGIG (reference sequence). The ends were cut back, 3 bases at V and 0 bases at J, with 12 bases in the middle. Variable domain in full (rest from reference TRBV30 and TRBJ2-1): SQTIHQWPATLVQPVGSPLSLECTVEGTSNPNLYWYRQAAGRGLQLLFYSVGIGQISSEVPQNLSASRPQDRQFILSSKKLLLSDSGFYLCAWSPDSSSYNEQFFGPGTRLTVL.

Remarks on this clone: The sample carries other DNA sequences with the same CDR3. V is TRBV2 and J is TRBJ2-3; possible D gene TRBD2, 5 bases. The CDR3 extends over 14 amino acids. The germline gives CDR1 SNHLY, CDR2 FYNNEI. Trimming took 1 base from V and 3 from J, leaving 8 bases between them. The CDR3 coding sequence is TGTGCCAGCAGTGAAGGGCGGGTTACAGATACGCAGTATTTT. Its protein product is CASSEGRVTDTQYF.

The chain joins TRBV5-1 to TRBJ2-1, with TRBD1 as a possible D gene (6 bases). Germline CDR1 reads SGHRS; CDR2 reads YFSETQ. Trimming removed 0 bases at V and 3 bases at J, with 10 bases between. The CDR3 covers 15 residues. The CDR3 protein is CASSLAEGVYNEQFF. CDR3 nucleotides: TGCGCCAGCAGCTTGGCCGAGGGGGTCTACAATGAGCAGTTCTTC.

V usage is TRBV9 and J usage is TRBJ2-2; D not certain. This CDR3 is 14 amino acids long. V was pared by 2 bases and J by 6 bases, with 11 bases between. The germline CDR1 and CDR2 sequences are SGDLS and YYNGEE. The CDR3 bases are TGTGCCAGCAGCGTCTACAGCGCGGCCGGGGAGCTGTTTTTT. This gives the protein CASSVYSAAGELFF. Based on the CDR3 plus reference TRBV9 and TRBJ2-2, the full variable domain is DSGVTQTPKHLITATGQRVTLRCSPRSGDLSVYWYQQSLDQGLQFLIQYYNGEERAKGNILERFSAQQFPDLHSELNLSSLELGDSALYFCASSVYSAAGELFFGEGSRLTVL.

The V and J genes are TRBV9 and TRBJ2-4; tentatively, D is TRBD2 (6 bases). V lost 3 bases and J 0 bases, leaving 13 bases between the germline ends. There are 16 residues in the CDR3. Germline V gives CDR1 SGDLS, CDR2 YYNGEE. This CDR3 is CASSGEDGLAKNIQYF. The CDR3 nucleotides read TGTGCCAGCAGCGGGGAGGACGGGCTAGCCAAAAACATTCAGTACTTC.

The chain uses TRBV29-1 and TRBJ1-1; 7 bases match TRBD1. Per germline, CDR1 SQVTM and CDR2 ANQGSEA. The CDR3 is 14 amino acids. V trimming: 7 bases; J trimming: 6 bases; junction bases outside the gene matches: 14. The CDR3 bases are TGCAGCGCCCACCCAACAGGGGCTGAGGCTGAAGCTTTCTTT. This codes for CSAHPTGAEAEAFF.

Only one count was recorded for this clone. For the CDR3, the DNA is TGTGCCAGCAGCCAAGAGGGGGAGGGTATTGGAAACACCATATATTTT. Its translation: CASSQEGEGIGNTIYF. V usage is TRBV4-2 and J usage is TRBJ1-3, with D possibly being TRBD1 (5 bases). CDR3 length equals 16 residues. Germline CDR1 is LGHNA and CDR2 is YNFKEQ. Trimming stripped 0 bases from V and 3 bases from J, with 12 bases between.

The chain is built from TRBV29-1 and TRBJ2-2; D possibly uses TRBD1 or TRBD2 (5 bases each). The CDR3 is made up of 17 amino acids. Germline assignment: CDR1 SQVTM and CDR2 ANQGSEA. V lost 6 bases and J lost 2, with 22 bases in between. The DNA for the CDR3 is TGCAGCGTGACCCTATGGGGACCCCTAGAAAACACCGGGGAGCTGTTTTTT. It translates to CSVTLWGPLENTGELFF.

J is TRBJ1-1 and V is TRBV27; a possible D gene is TRBD1 (5 bases). The germline gives CDR1 MNHEY, CDR2 SMNVEV (reference sequence). This CDR3 has 16 amino acids. Trimming removed 6 bases at V and 3 bases at J, with 20 bases between. CDR3 protein: CASSSSPGHPDTEAFF. The CDR3 coding sequence is TGTGCCAGCAGCTCCTCACCGGGGCACCCGGACACTGAAGCTTTCTTT.

This clone was picked up one time. This chain connects TRBV27 to TRBJ2-2; TRBD1 agrees at 10 bases. V lost 8 bases and J lost 4; bases outside the gene matches: 4. The CDR3 has 14 amino acids. The germline gives CDR1 MNHEY, CDR2 SMNVEV (reference sequence). The CDR3 loop reads CASGWTGGTGELFF. CDR3 nucleotide sequence: TGTGCCAGCGGGTGGACAGGGGGCACCGGGGAGCTGTTTTTT.

CDR3 residues: CASSQVQGNSGNTIYF. Written as DNA, the CDR3 is TGCGCCAGCAGCCAAGTGCAGGGGAACTCTGGAAACACCATATATTTT. The V gene is TRBV4-1, the J gene TRBJ1-3; D might be TRBD1 (6 bases). The germline gives CDR1 MGHRA, CDR2 YSYEKL. The ends were cut back, 1 base at V and 0 bases at J, with 10 bases in the middle. The CDR3 contains 16 residues.

The chain uses TRBV9 and TRBJ2-1; TRBD2 might be the D (6 bases). Deletions cut 0 bases from V and 2 bases from J, with 9 bases between. CDR1 and CDR2 (germline): SGDLS, YYNGEE. This CDR3 contains 15 residues. The DNA of the CDR3 is TGTGCCAGCAGCGTAGAGGAGGGAACCTACAATGAGCAGTTCTTC. Translated, it gives CASSVEEGTYNEQFF.